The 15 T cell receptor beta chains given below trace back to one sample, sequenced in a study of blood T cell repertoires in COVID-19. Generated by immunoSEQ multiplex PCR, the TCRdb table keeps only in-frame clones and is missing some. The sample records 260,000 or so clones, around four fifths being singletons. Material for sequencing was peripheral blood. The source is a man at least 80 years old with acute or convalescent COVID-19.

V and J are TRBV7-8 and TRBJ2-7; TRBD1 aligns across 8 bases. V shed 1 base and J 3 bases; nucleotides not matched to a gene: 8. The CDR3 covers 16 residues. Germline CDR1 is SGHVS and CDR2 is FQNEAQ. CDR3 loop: CASSLEQGVIGYEQYF. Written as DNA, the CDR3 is TGTGCCAGCAGCTTAGAACAGGGGGTAATAGGCTACGAGCAGTACTTC.

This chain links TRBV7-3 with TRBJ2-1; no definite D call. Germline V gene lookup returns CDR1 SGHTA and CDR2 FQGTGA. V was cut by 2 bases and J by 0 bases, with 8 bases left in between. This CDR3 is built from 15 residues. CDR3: CASSLAPSSYNEQFF. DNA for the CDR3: TGTGCCAGCAGCTTAGCCCCTAGCTCCTACAATGAGCAGTTCTTC. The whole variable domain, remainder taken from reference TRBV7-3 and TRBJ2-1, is GAGVSQTPSNKVTEKGKYVELRCDPISGHTALYWYRQSLGQGPEFLIYFQGTGAADDSGLPNDRFFAVRPEGSVSTLKIQRTERGDSAVYLCASSLAPSSYNEQFFGPGTRLTVL.

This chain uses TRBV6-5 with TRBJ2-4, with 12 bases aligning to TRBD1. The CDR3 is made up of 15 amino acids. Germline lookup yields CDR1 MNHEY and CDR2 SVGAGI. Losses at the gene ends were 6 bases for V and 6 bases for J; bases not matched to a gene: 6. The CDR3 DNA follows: TGTGCCAGCAGCACCGGGACAGGGGGCTTAAACATTCAGTACTTC. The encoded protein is CASSTGTGGLNIQYF.

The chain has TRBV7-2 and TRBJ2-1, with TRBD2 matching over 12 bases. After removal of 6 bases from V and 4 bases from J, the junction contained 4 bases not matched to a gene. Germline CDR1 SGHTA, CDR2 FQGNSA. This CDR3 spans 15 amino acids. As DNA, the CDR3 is TGTGCCAGCAGTTTACTAGCGGGGGGATACAATGAGCAGTTCTTC. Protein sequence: CASSLLAGGYNEQFF. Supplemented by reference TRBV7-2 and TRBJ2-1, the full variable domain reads GAGVSQSPSNKVTEKGKDVELRCDPISGHTALYWYRQSLGQGLEFLIYFQGNSAPDKSGLPSDRFSAERTGGSVSTLTIQRTQQEDSAVYLCASSLLAGGYNEQFFGPGTRLTVL.

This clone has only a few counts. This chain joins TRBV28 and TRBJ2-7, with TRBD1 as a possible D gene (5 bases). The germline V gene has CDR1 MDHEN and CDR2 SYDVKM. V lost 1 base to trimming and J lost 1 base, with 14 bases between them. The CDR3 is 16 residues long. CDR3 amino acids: CASSLSPDSRSYEQYF. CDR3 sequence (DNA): TGTGCCAGCAGTTTATCGCCCGACAGCCGGTCCTACGAGCAGTACTTC.

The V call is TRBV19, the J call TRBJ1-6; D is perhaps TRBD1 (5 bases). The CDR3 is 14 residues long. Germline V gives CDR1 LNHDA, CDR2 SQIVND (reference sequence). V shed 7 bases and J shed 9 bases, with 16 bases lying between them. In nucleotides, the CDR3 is TGTGCCAGTACCCCCGGGGCTAGCGGTTCACCCCTCCACTTT. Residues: CASTPGASGSPLHF.

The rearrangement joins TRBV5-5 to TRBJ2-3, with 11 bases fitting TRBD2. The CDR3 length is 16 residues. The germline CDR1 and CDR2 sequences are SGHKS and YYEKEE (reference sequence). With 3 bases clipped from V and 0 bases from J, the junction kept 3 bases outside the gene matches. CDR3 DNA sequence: TGTGCCAGCAGCTATCCTAGCGGGAGGAGCACAGATACGCAGTATTTT. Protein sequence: CASSYPSGRSTDTQYF.

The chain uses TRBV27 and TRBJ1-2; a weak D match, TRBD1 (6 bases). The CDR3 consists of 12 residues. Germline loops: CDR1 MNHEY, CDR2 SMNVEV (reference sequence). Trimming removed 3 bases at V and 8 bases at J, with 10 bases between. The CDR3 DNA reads TGTGCCAGCAGTTTCCCAGGGGAAGGCTACACCTTC. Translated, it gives CASSFPGEGYTF.

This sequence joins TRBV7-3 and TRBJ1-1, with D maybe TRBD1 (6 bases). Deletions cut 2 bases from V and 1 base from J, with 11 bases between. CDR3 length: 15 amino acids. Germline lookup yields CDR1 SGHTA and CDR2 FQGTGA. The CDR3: CASSLYGQTNTEAFF. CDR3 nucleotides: TGTGCCAGCAGCTTATACGGACAGACGAACACTGAAGCTTTCTTT.

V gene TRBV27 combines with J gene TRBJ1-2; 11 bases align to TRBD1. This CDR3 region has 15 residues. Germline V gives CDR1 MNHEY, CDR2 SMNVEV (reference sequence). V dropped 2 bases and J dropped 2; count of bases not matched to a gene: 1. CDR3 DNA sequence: TGTGCCAGCAGTTTAGGGACAGGGGGAAACTATGGCTACACCTTC. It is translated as CASSLGTGGNYGYTF.

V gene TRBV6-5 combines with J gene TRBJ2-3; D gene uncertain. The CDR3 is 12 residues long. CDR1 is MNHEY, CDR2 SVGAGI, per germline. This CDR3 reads CASRHETDTQYF. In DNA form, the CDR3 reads TGTGCGTCCCGTCATGAGACAGATACGCAGTATTTT.

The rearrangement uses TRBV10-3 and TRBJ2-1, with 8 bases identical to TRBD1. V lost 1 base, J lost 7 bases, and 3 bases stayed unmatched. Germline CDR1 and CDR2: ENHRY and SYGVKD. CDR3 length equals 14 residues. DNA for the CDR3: TGTGCCATCAGTGAGTACCAGGGGGCTAATGAGCAGTTCTTC. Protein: CAISEYQGANEQFF.

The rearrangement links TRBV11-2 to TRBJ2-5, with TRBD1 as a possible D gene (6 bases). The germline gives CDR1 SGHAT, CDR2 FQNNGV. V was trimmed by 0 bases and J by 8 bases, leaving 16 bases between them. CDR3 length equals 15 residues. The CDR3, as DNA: TGTGCCAGCAGCTTAGATCGGTTAGGGGGTCGAACCCAGTACTTC. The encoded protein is CASSLDRLGGRTQYF. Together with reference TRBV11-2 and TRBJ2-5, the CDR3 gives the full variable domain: EAGVAQSPRYKIIEKRQSVAFWCNPISGHATLYWYQQILGQGPKLLIQFQNNGVVDDSQLPKDRFSAERLKGVDSTLKIQPAKLEDSAVYLCASSLDRLGGRTQYFGPGTRLLVL.

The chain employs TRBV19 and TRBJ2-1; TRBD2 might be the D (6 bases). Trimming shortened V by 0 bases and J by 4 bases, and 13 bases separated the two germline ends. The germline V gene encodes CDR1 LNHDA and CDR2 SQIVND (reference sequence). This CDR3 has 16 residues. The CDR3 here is CASSIDGAGSYNEQFF. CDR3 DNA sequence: TGTGCCAGTAGTATAGATGGGGCGGGATCATACAATGAGCAGTTCTTC.

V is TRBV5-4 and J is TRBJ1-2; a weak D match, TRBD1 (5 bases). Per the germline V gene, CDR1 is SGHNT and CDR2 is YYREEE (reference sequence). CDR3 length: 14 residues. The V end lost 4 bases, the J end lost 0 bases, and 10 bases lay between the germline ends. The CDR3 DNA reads TGTGCCAGCAGCGAAAGGACATCTAACTATGGCTACACCTTC. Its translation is CASSERTSNYGYTF.